This T cell receptor (beta chain) derives from a study of siplizumab effects on memory and regulatory T cells (dated by TCRdb to between 2018 and 2020). For the wider study: The study examined how the anti-CD2 antibody siplizumab affects alloreactive T-cell subsets in allogeneic mixed lymphocyte reactions built from human PBMCs.

General study outcomes and caveats: Whether proliferating Tregs from siplizumab cultures were suppressive was not functionally confirmed. Among mappable alloreactive CD4+ clones, the Treg-derived fraction averaged around 70% with siplizumab versus about 27% in control reactions. Roughly 75-95% of proliferating CD4+ or CD8+ clones could not be assigned a naive or memory phenotype. Because sequences below about 10^-5 frequency were poorly captured, only a minor fraction of alloreactive clones could be mapped to unstimulated subsets. Unstimulated naive T cells appeared more diverse than memory T cells, and naive cells seemed to contribute substantially to the alloresponse. The cumulative frequency of alloreactive sequences that could be traced back to unstimulated CD4+ memory T cells was significantly reduced by siplizumab.

Comments on this clone: Its antigen target is currently unknown. The record has no base qualities; no much larger clone is one base away.

Based on the germline V gene (reference sequence), the CDR1 and CDR2 sequences are LNHDA and SQIVND. Including the terminal cysteine and phenylalanine, the CDR3 comprises 16 residues. Only the CDR3 part of the read is kept: 48 bases, read in frame from the first base. Cut back by 0 bases and 2 bases, the V and J ends lie 11 bases apart. Sorted unstimulated T cells and proliferating T cells recovered from mixed lymphocyte reactions were subjected to TCRbeta CDR3 sequencing. Fresh whole blood from fewer than 12 HLA-typed healthy donors was used to isolate PBMCs. The library was produced with the immunoSEQ multiplex PCR assay. Each sample had some 9.7 x 10^4 TCR templates assayed by the deep sequencing platform. Genomic DNA extracted from sorted T cells was used for TCRbeta CDR3 sequencing. From the authors' description of their analysis: The R programming language was used for clonal analysis of TCRbeta CDR3 data. Alloreactive CD4+ and CD8+ clones were identified by comparing unstimulated samples to CFSE-low samples taken after the reaction. By matching sequences to the repertoires of sorted unstimulated Treg and non-Treg cells, each alloreactive CD4+ clone was assigned a regulatory or non-regulatory origin. TCRdb took this table from immuneACCESS and kept in-frame rearrangements with V and J called. Such tables lack part of the clones; where checked against another copy, unresolved V genes explain under half of the gap, and the rest is unexplained. The D gene and trimming were derived from the DNA, and the V and J assignments and clone size from that table. The sample includes 100,000 to 120,000 clones, with more than 90% observed a single time. 1% to 1.5% of the sample lies in the top ten.

The chain is encoded by TRBV19 joined to TRBJ2-1, with TRBD2 as a weak D call on 6 bases. This TCR derives from a human donor in good health. The sequencing sample was made of CD4+ T cells sorted from blood. The CDR3 region has the sequence CASSIDGGPTYNEQFF. The DNA is as follows: TGTGCCAGTAGTATAGATGGAGGGCCTACCTACAATGAGCAGTTCTTC.